What follows are 27 T cell receptor beta chains derived from one specimen sequenced in a study of blood T cells in healthy people across ages. A J-beta primer mix and a sample-barcoded 5' primer were used in a second PCR of about 7 to 12 cycles. One entry per CDR3 protein results from TCRdb running MiXCR on the 5' RACE reads. The sample yields about 830,000 distinct CDR3 sequences, 55% to 75% seen once. The sample taken for sequencing was blood. The receptors were sampled from a man younger than 45 in good health.

The chain links TRBV6-2 or TRBV6-3 to TRBJ1-2, with D perhaps matching TRBD1 (5 bases). V shed 5 bases and J shed 10 bases, with 11 bases lying between them. The CDR3 runs 11 residues. Germline loops: CDR1 MNHEY, CDR2 SVGEGT. The CDR3 sequence: CASSRGTFYTF. DNA for the CDR3: TGTGCCAGCAGTCGAGGGACCTTCTACACCTTC.

The chain combines TRBV20-1 with TRBJ1-1; the match to TRBD1 covers 12 bases. V dropped 6 bases and J dropped 6; count of bases not matched to a gene: 8. CDR1 is DFQATT, CDR2 SNEGSKA, per germline (reference sequence). This CDR3 is built from 14 residues. The CDR3 region is CSAFRDRGQAEAFF. The CDR3 DNA follows: TGCAGTGCGTTCCGGGACAGGGGGCAGGCTGAAGCTTTCTTT.

The genes are TRBV7-7 and TRBJ2-4, with D possibly matching TRBD2 (7 bases). Matching the DNA end better, TRBJ2-5 makes the J call doubtful. Germline V CDR1 and CDR2: SSHAT, FNYEAQ (reference sequence). The CDR3 covers 16 residues. In nucleotides, the CDR3 is TGTGCCAGCAGCGCAACCCTCGCGGGGGCGCGACAGACCCAGTACTTC. Its protein is CASSATLAGARQTQYF.

The chain joins TRBV20-1 to TRBJ2-1; 12 bases match TRBD2. Trimming cost V 0 bases and J 11 bases; bases outside gene matches: 8. From germline, CDR1 is DFQATT and CDR2 SNEGSKA (reference sequence). The CDR3 length is 15 residues. The CDR3 sequence is CSARDGRLAGAQQFF. The CDR3 region has the DNA TGCAGTGCTAGAGATGGGAGACTAGCGGGAGCTCAGCAGTTCTTC.

There are a few counts of this clonotype. V is TRBV7-6 and J is TRBJ1-5; 8 nucleotides line up with TRBD1. Germline CDR1 and CDR2: SGHVS and FNYEAQ. This CDR3 spans 13 amino acids. V trimming: 3 bases; J trimming: 7 bases; junction bases outside the gene matches: 2. Here the CDR3 DNA reads TGTGCCAGCAGCTTTGGACAGGGCCAGCCCCAGCATTTT. Translation: CASSFGQGQPQHF.

This clonotype was found a few times. The CDR3 protein is CASSSDRTYGYTF. The CDR3 region has the DNA TGTGCCAGCAGTTCCGACAGAACCTATGGCTACACCTTC. V and J are TRBV27 and TRBJ1-2; tentative D call: TRBD1 (5 bases). Between the trimmed V and J ends, which lost 4 bases and 4 bases, there was a span of 10 bases. Germline loops: CDR1 MNHEY, CDR2 SMNVEV (reference sequence). The CDR3 extends over 13 amino acids.

V gene TRBV5-1 combines with J gene TRBJ2-5; the D is unclear. V lost 4 bases, J lost 3 bases, and 10 bases lay in between. Germline-derived CDR1 and CDR2 are SGHRS and YFSETQ. The CDR3 has 13 residues. CDR3 coding DNA: TGCGCCAGCAGCATGCAGGTAGAAGAGACCCAGTACTTC. It codes for CASSMQVEETQYF. Supplemented by reference TRBV5-1 and TRBJ2-5, the full variable domain reads KAGVTQTPRYLIKTRGQQVTLSCSPISGHRSVSWYQQTPGQGLQFLFEYFSETQRNKGNFPGRFSGRQFSNSRSEMNVSTLELGDSALYLCASSMQVEETQYFGPGTRLLVL.

V and J are TRBV19 and TRBJ2-7, with D perhaps TRBD1 (6 bases). This CDR3 has 11 residues. Germline loops: CDR1 LNHDA, CDR2 SQIVND (reference sequence). With 6 bases removed from V and 7 bases from J, the gap between germline ends came to 10 bases. Here the CDR3 reads CASRTGFEQYF. Written as DNA, the CDR3 is TGTGCCAGTAGGACAGGATTTGAGCAGTACTTC.

This clonotype has more than one count but fewer than ten. The chain couples TRBV29-1 to TRBJ2-3, with D hard to call. V was pared by 1 base and J by 5 bases, with 1 base between. CDR1 is SQVTM, CDR2 ANQGSEA, per germline. CDR3 length: 10 amino acids. CDR3 nucleotides: TGCAGCGTTGAAGGAGATACGCAGTATTTT. This translates into CSVEGDTQYF.

The chain carries TRBV3-1 and TRBJ2-7; 8 positions match TRBD2. Germline CDR1 and CDR2: LGHDT and YNNKEL (reference sequence). CDR3 size: 15 residues. V lost 0 bases and J lost 2; bases outside the gene matches: 3. The CDR3 DNA reads TGTGCCAGCAGCCAAGAGGCGGGAGGTACCTACGAGCAGTACTTC. It specifies CASSQEAGGTYEQYF.

This chain connects TRBV5-1 to TRBJ2-6; no reliable D call. V was pared by 0 bases and J by 0 bases, with 10 bases between. Germline CDR1 is SGHRS and CDR2 is YFSETQ. This CDR3 region has 17 residues. The DNA of the CDR3 is TGCGCCAGCAGCTTGGATGGCAGGCACTCTGGGGCCAACGTCCTGACTTTC. Its protein product is CASSLDGRHSGANVLTF.

The chain links TRBV28 to TRBJ2-7; weak D call: TRBD2 (5 bases). CDR1 and CDR2 (germline): MDHEN, SYDVKM. V lost 5 bases and J lost 0, with 14 bases in between. The CDR3 length is 15 residues. The CDR3 DNA follows: TGTGCCAGCAGTATCAGCGGCACTCGCTCCTACGAGCAGTACTTC. It translates to CASSISGTRSYEQYF.

V and J are TRBV6-2 or TRBV6-3 and TRBJ1-2, with no clear D. The CDR3 has 13 residues. V lost 7 bases and J lost 6, with 15 bases in between. Looked up from germline, CDR1 is MNHEY and CDR2 is SVGEGT. CDR3 in amino acids: CASTRRGAHGYTF. In nucleotides, the CDR3 is TGTGCCAGCACCCGTCGTGGAGCGCATGGCTACACCTTC.

The chain employs TRBV14 and TRBJ2-5; TRBD1 aligns across 8 bases. The trim removed 1 base at V and 4 bases at J, leaving 11 bases unmatched. The germline V gene encodes CDR1 SGHDN and CDR2 FVKESK. This CDR3 region has 17 residues. CDR3 region: CASSQVPTRGRIETQYF. The CDR3 nucleotides read TGTGCCAGCAGCCAAGTTCCAACCAGGGGGCGAATAGAGACCCAGTACTTC.

V and J are TRBV10-3 and TRBJ1-2, with D unclear. The CDR3 consists of 15 residues. Between the trimmed V and J ends, which lost 3 bases and 2 bases, there was a span of 13 bases. Germline lookup yields CDR1 ENHRY and CDR2 SYGVKD. CDR3 coding DNA: TGTGCCATCAGTGATCTACAGCTAGGGAACTATGGCTACACCTTC. It yields the protein CAISDLQLGNYGYTF.

The V call is TRBV4-1, the J call TRBJ1-5; D unresolved. Trimming took 0 bases from V and 5 from J, leaving 8 bases between them. CDR1 MGHRA and CDR2 YSYEKL come from the germline V gene. This CDR3 region has 14 residues. CDR3 coding DNA: TGCGCCAGCAGCCAAGATGCAGATTATCAGCCCCAGCATTTT. Translating it yields CASSQDADYQPQHF.

The chain is built from TRBV4-3 and TRBJ2-3, with 10 positions matching TRBD2. V lost 0 bases and J lost 10; bases outside the gene matches: 7. The CDR3 is made up of 15 amino acids. Per germline, CDR1 LGHNA and CDR2 YSLEER. In nucleotides, the CDR3 is TGCGCCAGCAGCCAAGATGCGCTAGCGGGAGTTGCGCAGTATTTT. This gives the protein CASSQDALAGVAQYF.

J is TRBJ2-5 and V is TRBV29-1; tentative D call: TRBD1 (6 bases). The germline V gene has CDR1 SQVTM and CDR2 ANQGSEA. V lost 3 bases to trimming and J lost 1 base, with 15 bases between them. The CDR3 is made up of 15 amino acids. The CDR3 sequence is CSVDGDLGAQETQYF. CDR3 DNA sequence: TGCAGCGTTGATGGGGATTTGGGGGCCCAAGAGACCCAGTACTTC.

This clonotype was detected once. J is TRBJ1-5 and V is TRBV3-1; D may be TRBD1 (6 bases). Germline V gene sequence: CDR1 LGHDT, CDR2 YNNKEL (reference sequence). This CDR3 region has 14 residues. V was cut by 0 bases and J by 7 bases, with 10 bases left in between. This CDR3 is CASSQESGDQPQHF. The CDR3 nucleotides read TGTGCCAGCAGCCAAGAGTCAGGGGACCAGCCCCAGCATTTT.

This chain joins TRBV12-5 and TRBJ2-7; D perhaps matches TRBD1 (6 bases). The CDR3 totals 14 residues. With 6 bases removed from V and 0 bases from J, the gap between germline ends came to 12 bases. Germline V gene data show CDR1 as LGHNT and CDR2 as FRNRAP. The CDR3 region is CASGGQWDSYEQYF. The CDR3 nucleotides are TGTGCTAGTGGCGGACAGTGGGACTCCTACGAGCAGTACTTC.

This clonotype was seen a few times. This chain connects TRBV6-2 or TRBV6-3 to TRBJ1-2; D is uncertain. With 4 bases removed from V and 7 bases from J, the gap between germline ends came to 16 bases. Germline CDR1 and CDR2: MNHEY and SVGEGT. CDR3 size: 14 residues. CDR3 region: CASSSEAVISGYTF. DNA for the CDR3: TGTGCCAGCAGTTCCGAAGCCGTTATTAGTGGCTACACCTTC.

The chain couples TRBV7-2 to TRBJ2-3; possible D gene TRBD2, 6 bases. Germline V CDR1 and CDR2: SGHTA, FQGNSA. Trimming shortened V by 5 bases and J by 4 bases, and 13 bases separated the two germline ends. The CDR3 length is 14 residues. CDR3 sequence reads: CASSHPTSPDTQYF. The CDR3 region has the DNA TGTGCCAGCAGCCACCCCACTAGCCCAGATACGCAGTATTTT.

V and J are TRBV28 and TRBJ2-4; 7 nucleotides match TRBD2. Germline trimming cut 3 bases from V and 0 bases from J; bases unmatched to any gene: 5. The CDR3 loop spans 16 amino acids. CDR1 is MDHEN, CDR2 SYDVKM, per germline. This CDR3 reads CASSLYGRIAKNIQYF. Here the CDR3 DNA reads TGTGCCAGCAGTTTGTACGGGAGGATAGCCAAAAACATTCAGTACTTC.

The rearrangement uses TRBV5-4 and TRBJ2-4, with D hard to call. Trimming pared 0 bases from V and 8 bases from J, leaving 12 bases between. There are 14 residues in the CDR3. In germline, CDR1 is SGHNT, CDR2 YYREEE (reference sequence). CDR3 loop: CASSLGTDLDIQYF. Here the CDR3 DNA reads TGTGCCAGCAGCTTGGGAACCGACTTAGACATTCAGTACTTC.

This clonotype came up once. The V and J genes are TRBV9 and TRBJ2-7; 7 bases line up with TRBD2. Looked up from germline, CDR1 is SGDLS and CDR2 is YYNGEE. Trimming cost V 4 bases and J 5 bases; bases outside gene matches: 6. The CDR3 is 13 amino acids. DNA for the CDR3: TGTGCCAGCAGCTCGGGGGGTGTTCACGAGCAGTACTTC. As protein: CASSSGGVHEQYF.

This chain uses TRBV7-6 with TRBJ1-2; unclear D gene. The ends were cut back, 1 base at V and 4 bases at J, with 13 bases in the middle. From germline, CDR1 is SGHVS and CDR2 FNYEAQ. The CDR3 has 15 residues. CDR3 sequence (DNA): TGTGCCAGCAGCTTAGATTCGCCGCCGTCCTATGGCTACACCTTC. Its protein product is CASSLDSPPSYGYTF. The entire variable domain, with the rest obtained from reference TRBV7-6 and TRBJ1-2, is as follows: GAGVSQSPRYKVTKRGQDVALRCDPISGHVSLYWYRQALGQGPEFLTYFNYEAQQDKSGLPNDRFSAERPEGSISTLTIQRTEQRDSAMYRCASSLDSPPSYGYTFGSGTRLTVV.

This chain uses TRBV7-8 with TRBJ1-2; D is undetermined. The CDR3 runs 15 residues. V gave up 6 bases and J gave up 6 bases, with 20 bases separating them. Germline loops: CDR1 SGHVS, CDR2 FQNEAQ. The CDR3 is CASSPRRSVEHGYTF. CDR3 coding DNA: TGTGCCAGCAGTCCTCGACGATCAGTGGAACATGGCTACACCTTC.